These T cell receptor beta chains were read from a single sample in a study of CD8+CD57+ T cells in acquired aplastic anemia. TCRdb reprocessed the reads with MiXCR, giving one entry per CDR3 protein. Found here are about 420,000 distinct CDR3 sequences, 65% to 80% of them singletons; the top ten hold approximately 3.8%. Sequencing was performed on sorted CD4+, CD8+, or CD8+CD57+ T cells (not recorded which) from PBMCs. These receptors were obtained from a human donor in good health, serving as a control. Each CDR3 is given with its conserved first and last residue. The D gene is left open where the match is weak. Some rows have no size entry. The others give once, few or many, or a class for an expanded clone.

clone size: NA; V gene: TRBV20-1; J gene: TRBJ2-7; CDR3 length: 14; D gene: NA; CDR3 protein: CSARRTYSTDEQYF; CDR3 DNA: TGCAGTGCTAGAAGGACATACAGCACAGACGAGCAGTACTTC
clone size: many; V gene: TRBV27; J gene: TRBJ1-5; CDR3 length: 15; D gene: NA; CDR3 protein: CASKERGFSNQPQHF; CDR3 DNA: TGTGCCAGCAAGGAAAGGGGGTTCAGCAATCAGCCCCAGCATTTT
clone size: once; V gene: TRBV20-1; J gene: TRBJ1-1; CDR3 length: 14; D gene: NA; CDR3 protein: CSANDRINQPEAFF; CDR3 DNA: TGCAGTGCTAATGACAGGATCAATCAGCCTGAAGCTTTCTTT
clone size: NA; V gene: TRBV24-1; J gene: TRBJ1-2; CDR3 length: 13; D gene: NA; CDR3 protein: CATSVDWTSGYTF; CDR3 DNA: TGTGCCACCAGTGTTGATTGGACTTCTGGCTACACCTTC
clone size: many; V gene: TRBV7-2; J gene: TRBJ1-3; CDR3 length: 16; D gene: TRBD1; CDR3 protein: CASSPDRESAGNTIYF; CDR3 DNA: TGTGCCAGCAGCCCGGACAGGGAATCGGCTGGAAACACCATATATTTT
clone size: NA; V gene: TRBV7-6; J gene: TRBJ1-2; CDR3 length: 15; D gene: NA; CDR3 protein: CASSSEKGPWPISTF; CDR3 DNA: TGTGCCAGCAGTAGCGAGAAGGGGCCTTGGCCAATCAGCACCTTC
clone size: NA; V gene: TRBV9; J gene: TRBJ1-2; CDR3 length: 14; D gene: NA; CDR3 protein: CASSLNFGLGVDTF; CDR3 DNA: TGTGCCAGCAGCTTAAATTTCGGTCTGGGTGTGGACACCTTC
clone size: NA; V gene: TRBV5-1; J gene: TRBJ2-7; CDR3 length: 16; D gene: TRBD1; CDR3 protein: CASSPGQGTATYEQYF; CDR3 DNA: TGCGCCAGCAGCCCGGGACAGGGGACAGCGACCTACGAGCAGTACTTC
clone size: NA; V gene: TRBV7-2; J gene: TRBJ1-4; CDR3 length: 14; D gene: NA; CDR3 protein: CASSSEGVNEAFFF; CDR3 DNA: TGTGCCAGCAGCTCCGAAGGGGTGAATGAAGCATTCTTTTTT
clone size: NA; V gene: TRBV2; J gene: TRBJ1-6; CDR3 length: 13; D gene: NA; CDR3 protein: CASSPVGNSPLHF; CDR3 DNA: TGTGCCAGCAGTCCTGTTGGGAATTCACCCCTCCACTTT
clone size: NA; V gene: TRBV12-3/TRBV12-4; J gene: TRBJ2-7; CDR3 length: 16; D gene: NA; CDR3 protein: CASSESKDGHSYQQYF; CDR3 DNA: TGTGCCAGCAGTGAATCGAAGGACGGGCACTCCTACCAGCAGTACTTC
clone size: few; V gene: TRBV25-1; J gene: TRBJ2-3; CDR3 length: 15; D gene: NA; CDR3 protein: CASSRGLADTDTQYF; CDR3 DNA: TGTGCCAGCAGCCGGGGGCTAGCCGACACAGATACGCAGTATTTT
clone size: once; V gene: TRBV20-1; J gene: TRBJ1-5; CDR3 length: 16; D gene: NA; CDR3 protein: CSDTLIGPVGDQPQHF; CDR3 DNA: TGCAGTGATACTCTAATCGGCCCCGTTGGGGATCAGCCCCAGCATTTT
clone size: NA; V gene: TRBV29-1; J gene: TRBJ2-7; CDR3 length: 13; D gene: TRBD1; CDR3 protein: CSAWTGAFNEQYF; CDR3 DNA: TGCAGCGCCTGGACAGGGGCTTTCAACGAGCAGTACTTC
clone size: few; V gene: TRBV10-3; J gene: TRBJ2-1; CDR3 length: 14; D gene: TRBD1; CDR3 protein: CAINQGQGSNEQFF; CDR3 DNA: TGTGCCATCAATCAGGGACAGGGGAGCAATGAGCAGTTCTTC
clone size: NA; V gene: TRBV5-4; J gene: TRBJ1-2; CDR3 length: 14; D gene: NA; CDR3 protein: CASSREAVELGYTF; CDR3 DNA: TGTGCCAGCAGCCGGGAAGCGGTTGAATTGGGCTACACCTTC
clone size: NA; V gene: TRBV7-4; J gene: TRBJ1-6; CDR3 length: 12; D gene: NA; CDR3 protein: CASSLPAAPLHF; CDR3 DNA: TGTGCCAGCAGTTTACCCGCTGCCCCCCTGCATTTT
clone size: NA; V gene: TRBV20-1; J gene: TRBJ2-3; CDR3 length: 11; D gene: TRBD2; CDR3 protein: CKAGWVDTQYF; CDR3 DNA: TGCAAAGCGGGGTGGGTGGATACGCAGTATTTT
clone size: NA; V gene: TRBV12-3/TRBV12-4; J gene: TRBJ1-4; CDR3 length: 14; D gene: NA; CDR3 protein: CASQGQPTNEKLFF; CDR3 DNA: TGTGCCTCTCAAGGACAGCCAACTAATGAAAAACTGTTTTTT
clone size: many; V gene: TRBV7-8; J gene: TRBJ1-1; CDR3 length: 13; D gene: NA; CDR3 protein: CASSKDRNTEAFF; CDR3 DNA: TGTGCCAGCAGCAAGGACAGGAACACTGAAGCTTTCTTT
clone size: many; V gene: TRBV30; J gene: TRBJ2-1; CDR3 length: 14; D gene: TRBD1; CDR3 protein: CAWTGTGPYNEQFF; CDR3 DNA: TGTGCCTGGACCGGGACAGGGCCCTACAATGAGCAGTTCTTC
clone size: many; V gene: TRBV20-1; J gene: TRBJ2-3; CDR3 length: 13; D gene: NA; CDR3 protein: CSARVGGADTQYF; CDR3 DNA: TGCAGTGCTAGAGTTGGAGGCGCAGATACGCAGTATTTT
clone size: NA; V gene: TRBV7-2; J gene: TRBJ1-4; CDR3 length: 18; D gene: NA; CDR3 protein: CASSLGYSYSGNHEKLFF; CDR3 DNA: TGTGCCAGCAGCTTAGGTTATTCCTACTCGGGAAACCATGAAAAACTGTTTTTT
clone size: once; V gene: TRBV12-5; J gene: TRBJ1-2; CDR3 length: 12; D gene: NA; CDR3 protein: CASSLELGGYTF; CDR3 DNA: TGTGCCAGCAGTTTAGAGCTTGGTGGCTACACCTTC
clone size: many; V gene: TRBV4-3; J gene: TRBJ2-1; CDR3 length: 16; D gene: TRBD2; CDR3 protein: CASSQLSGGKENEQFF; CDR3 DNA: TGCGCCAGCAGCCAACTAAGCGGGGGAAAGGAAAATGAGCAGTTCTTC
clone size: once; V gene: TRBV2; J gene: TRBJ1-2; CDR3 length: 16; D gene: NA; CDR3 protein: CASSEPGAQDYGDYTF; CDR3 DNA: TGTGCCAGCAGTGAACCGGGCGCCCAAGACTATGGCGACTACACCTTC
clone size: NA; V gene: TRBV2; J gene: TRBJ1-1; CDR3 length: 12; D gene: NA; CDR3 protein: CASSAGYTEAFF; CDR3 DNA: TGTGCCAGCAGTGCAGGGTACACTGAAGCTTTCTTT
clone size: NA; V gene: TRBV7-9; J gene: TRBJ1-1; CDR3 length: 14; D gene: NA; CDR3 protein: CASSSSRGAPTSSF; CDR3 DNA: TGTGCCAGCAGCTCCTCAAGGGGAGCTCCTACGAGCAGTTTT
clone size: once; V gene: TRBV7-2; J gene: TRBJ1-5; CDR3 length: 15; D gene: NA; CDR3 protein: CASSMGTVNYDYTHF; CDR3 DNA: TGTGCCAGCAGCATGGGGACGGTTAACTATGACTACACCCATTTT
clone size: NA; V gene: TRBV20-1; J gene: TRBJ2-5; CDR3 length: 14; D gene: TRBD2; CDR3 protein: CSAGLAGGTDTQYF; CDR3 DNA: TGCAGTGCTGGACTAGCGGGGGGCACAGATACGCAGTACTTC
clone size: NA; V gene: TRBV7-2; J gene: TRBJ1-5; CDR3 length: 14; D gene: NA; CDR3 protein: CASSGSAVGGPHPF; CDR3 DNA: TGTGCCAGCAGTGGCAGTGCGGTAGGGGGACCACACCCCTTT
clone size: NA; V gene: TRBV14; J gene: TRBJ2-7; CDR3 length: 12; D gene: NA; CDR3 protein: CASGQLTYEQYF; CDR3 DNA: TGTGCCAGCGGTCAGCTCACCTACGAGCAGTACTTC
clone size: NA; V gene: TRBV2; J gene: TRBJ2-7; CDR3 length: 13; D gene: NA; CDR3 protein: CASSEGLTYEQYF; CDR3 DNA: TGTGCCAGCAGTGAAGGCCTAACCTACGAGCAGTACTTC
clone size: few; V gene: TRBV2; J gene: TRBJ2-6; CDR3 length: 15; D gene: NA; CDR3 protein: CASSEEAAGANVLTF; CDR3 DNA: TGTGCCAGCAGTGAAGAGGCAGCTGGGGCCAACGTCCTGACTTTC
clone size: many; V gene: TRBV6-2/TRBV6-3; J gene: TRBJ1-2; CDR3 length: 11; D gene: NA; CDR3 protein: CASSIAGRYTF; CDR3 DNA: TGTGCCAGCAGCATAGCGGGGCGCTACACCTTC
clone size: NA; V gene: TRBV7-9; J gene: TRBJ1-2; CDR3 length: 13; D gene: NA; CDR3 protein: CASREGGSYGYTF; CDR3 DNA: TGTGCCAGCAGAGAGGGGGGGAGTTATGGCTACACCTTC
clone size: many; V gene: TRBV12-3/TRBV12-4; J gene: TRBJ2-7; CDR3 length: 13; D gene: NA; CDR3 protein: CASLRGRGREQYF; CDR3 DNA: TGTGCCAGCCTGCGGGGCAGGGGACGCGAGCAGTACTTC
clone size: NA; V gene: TRBV7-2; J gene: TRBJ2-7; CDR3 length: 12; D gene: NA; CDR3 protein: CASTLSAYETNF; CDR3 DNA: TGTGCCAGCACCTTATCTGCTTACGAGACGAACTTC
clone size: NA; V gene: TRBV9; J gene: TRBJ2-2; CDR3 length: 14; D gene: NA; CDR3 protein: CASSVGGVTGELFF; CDR3 DNA: TGTGCCAGCAGCGTAGGTGGAGTAACCGGGGAGCTGTTTTTT
clone size: NA; V gene: TRBV19; J gene: TRBJ2-7; CDR3 length: 16; D gene: TRBD2; CDR3 protein: CASSIPGLAGAYEQYF; CDR3 DNA: TGTGCCAGTAGTATCCCCGGACTAGCGGGGGCCTACGAGCAGTACTTC
clone size: many; V gene: TRBV6-6; J gene: TRBJ2-2; CDR3 length: 15; D gene: NA; CDR3 protein: CASSSWGREGGELFF; CDR3 DNA: TGTGCCAGCAGTTCTTGGGGCAGGGAAGGCGGGGAGCTGTTTTTT
clone size: few; V gene: TRBV10-3; J gene: TRBJ2-2; CDR3 length: 14; D gene: TRBD1; CDR3 protein: CASQGDRFIWELFF; CDR3 DNA: TGTGCCTCCCAAGGGGACAGGTTCATTTGGGAGCTGTTTTTT
clone size: many; V gene: TRBV5-1; J gene: TRBJ2-7; CDR3 length: 18; D gene: TRBD1; CDR3 protein: CASSLAPPDRTGTYEQYF; CDR3 DNA: TGCGCCAGCAGCTTGGCGCCTCCAGATAGGACAGGAACCTACGAGCAGTACTTC
clone size: once; V gene: TRBV5-1; J gene: TRBJ2-5; CDR3 length: 14; D gene: NA; CDR3 protein: CASSQETDEETQYF; CDR3 DNA: TGTGCCAGCAGTCAGGAGACGGATGAAGAGACCCAGTACTTC
clone size: NA; V gene: TRBV15; J gene: TRBJ1-4; CDR3 length: 13; D gene: NA; CDR3 protein: CATSRARNEKLFF; CDR3 DNA: TGTGCCACCAGCAGAGCCAGGAATGAAAAACTGTTTTTT
clone size: NA; V gene: TRBV7-4; J gene: TRBJ2-5; CDR3 length: 16; D gene: TRBD1; CDR3 protein: CASSSSGRTGKESQYF; CDR3 DNA: TGTGCCAGCAGCTCCTCAGGACGGACAGGGAAAGAGTCTCAGTACTTC
clone size: NA; V gene: TRBV10-3; J gene: TRBJ2-3; CDR3 length: 16; D gene: NA; CDR3 protein: CASSASAGADTDTQYF; CDR3 DNA: TGTGCCAGCAGTGCGTCTGCAGGGGCAGACACAGATACGCAGTATTTT
clone size: many; V gene: TRBV5-6; J gene: TRBJ2-5; CDR3 length: 15; D gene: TRBD1; CDR3 protein: CASSSRQGAWETQYF; CDR3 DNA: TGTGCCAGCAGCTCGAGACAGGGGGCATGGGAGACCCAGTACTTC
clone size: NA; V gene: TRBV5-1; J gene: TRBJ2-5; CDR3 length: 15; D gene: NA; CDR3 protein: CASSLEGNYGETQYF; CDR3 DNA: TGTGCCAGCAGCTTGGAGGGTAACTATGGAGAGACCCAGTACTTC
clone size: NA; V gene: TRBV14; J gene: TRBJ2-5; CDR3 length: 13; D gene: TRBD2; CDR3 protein: CASSQGLAETQYF; CDR3 DNA: TGTGCCAGCAGCCAAGGACTAGCGGAGACCCAGTACTTC
clone size: many; V gene: TRBV7-8; J gene: TRBJ1-1; CDR3 length: 12; D gene: NA; CDR3 protein: CASSSFPGVAFF; CDR3 DNA: TGTGCCAGCAGCTCCTTCCCCGGGGTAGCTTTCTTT
clone size: few; V gene: TRBV20-1; J gene: TRBJ2-7; CDR3 length: 12; D gene: NA; CDR3 protein: CSAGEGLYGQCF; CDR3 DNA: TGCAGTGCCGGCGAGGGCCTCTACGGGCAGTGCTTC
clone size: NA; V gene: TRBV10-1; J gene: TRBJ2-7; CDR3 length: 11; D gene: NA; CDR3 protein: CASKSSYEQYF; CDR3 DNA: TGCGCCAGCAAATCCTCCTACGAGCAGTACTTC